This T cell receptor beta chain was captured by sequencing in a study of response to subunit inactivated influenza vaccine listed by TCRdb under 2018. Background on the whole study: Deep quantitative profiling of the T cell receptor repertoire was used in the study to follow responses to a trivalent subunit inactivated influenza vaccine.

General conclusions and limits of the study: The authors suggested that each seasonal influenza vaccination may recruit only a limited number of new T cells.

Receptor libraries were prepared by RT-PCR. The run used an Illumina HiSeq 2500. TCRdb trimmed the raw reads at Q25, called clones with MiXCR and kept productive beta chains. For every CDR3 protein sequence, its rows merge into one entry that carries the most common genes and DNA. The sample records 650,000 to 800,000 distinct CDR3 sequences, roughly 14% of which are singletons. Of the sample, around 6.5% falls within the top ten clones. CDR1 and CDR2, per the germline V gene, are MGHRA and YSYEKL. The CDR3 goes from the cysteine to the phenylalanine over 14 residues. Only the CDR3 region is kept as DNA, spanning 42 bases read in frame from base 1. The junction shows trimming of 2 bases on V and 1 base on J, plus 8 bases between the germline ends. At least ten counts were recorded for this clonotype. Its antigen specificity is not known. No clone much larger than this one lies a single base away; base qualities are absent.

This TCR derives from a man between 50 and 59 years old who received an inactivated influenza vaccine. Donor details come from another sample of the same person, matched by shared clones. Rearrangement joined TRBV4-1 to TRBJ1-1; the D gene lacks a confident call. Sequenced here: PBMCs from blood, sampled 14 days before vaccination. The sequenced DNA: TGCGCCAGCAGCCAAAGACGGGGGAACACTGAAGCTTTCTTT. This is translated as CASSQRRGNTEAFF.